Reported below is one T cell receptor (beta chain). Antigen: not known. The data originate from a study of Graves' ophthalmopathy and Graves' hyperthyroidism. The CDR3 consists of 12 residues. The V end was cut by 2 bases, the J end by 6 bases, with 9 bases between. Germline assignment: CDR1 SGHNT and CDR2 YYREEE (reference sequence). Findings and caveats of the study: The model predicted ophthalmopathy progression with roughly 70% sensitivity and around 72% specificity. The blood repertoire also included most expanded thyroid clonotypes above 0.001 frequency.

Scientists amplified the TCR beta CDR3 regions from RNA transcripts. HTBI-primed first-round RT-PCR preceded second-round multiplex PCR. TCRdb reanalysed the multiplex PCR reads using MiXCR and keeps one entry per CDR3 protein. The data contain about 550,000 distinct CDR3 sequences, less than 40% of them singletons. Clinical symptoms and serum thyroxine were used for diagnosis; TRAb, thyroid ultrasound and orbital computed tomography were also relied on. The J gene is TRBJ2-7, the V gene TRBV5-4; D unresolved. Source material: peripheral blood or thyroid tissue (not recorded which). The sequence was obtained from an adult man with Graves' hyperthyroidism. Here the CDR3 reads CASSFGVGEQYF. The CDR3, as DNA: TGTGCCAGCAGCTTTGGGGTCGGCGAGCAGTACTTC.